Listed below are T cell receptor beta chains from one sample, sequenced in a study of TIL therapy for anti-PD-1-resistant metastatic lung cancer. Some clones are missing from TCRdb's copy, which holds only in-frame ones; the method was immunoSEQ multiplex PCR. This table holds under 70,000 clones, around 86% found once. Here the sequenced sample was blood, taken at baseline. The receptors were gathered from a person aged 25-85 years with non-small cell lung cancer. Each CDR3 is given with its conserved first and last residue. A D gene is named only where the DNA matches it firmly. Rows may omit the clone size; those that give it use once, few, many or a size class.

J gene,D gene,clone size,V gene,CDR3 DNA,CDR3 protein
TRBJ2-1,NA,NA,TRBV4-1,TGCGCCAGCAGCCACAGGAGTTCCAACACGAATGAGCAGTTCTTC,CASSHRSSNTNEQFF
TRBJ1-2,NA,NA,TRBV28,TGTGCCAGCAGTTTCCTAGACAGGAGCTATGGCTACACCTTC,CASSFLDRSYGYTF
TRBJ2-7,NA,NA,TRBV9,TGTGCCAGCAGCCCTAGGGAGTGGGAAGCCGACTACGAGCAGTACTTC,CASSPREWEADYEQYF
TRBJ1-5,TRBD1,NA,TRBV6-6,TGTGCCAGCAGTTATGGGACAGGGCATAATCAGCCCCAGCATTTT,CASSYGTGHNQPQHF
TRBJ2-3,TRBD2,NA,TRBV10-3,TGTGCCATCAGTGAAGACCTAGCGGTAATCACAGATACGCAGTATTTT,CAISEDLAVITDTQYF
TRBJ2-3,TRBD2,few,TRBV5-1,TGCGCCAGCCTCGAACGAGCGGGGGGATTGGGGAGCACAGATACGCAGTATTTT,CASLERAGGLGSTDTQYF
TRBJ1-1,NA,NA,TRBV6-5,TGTGCCAGCAGGCCGTCAGGGCGCACTTTCTTT,CASRPSGRTFF
TRBJ2-7,NA,NA,TRBV3-1/TRBV3-2,TGTGCCAGCAGCAAAAGTGGAGATAGGGAGCAGTACTTC,CASSKSGDREQYF
TRBJ2-3,TRBD2,NA,TRBV27,TGTGCCAGCAGTTTAGGGCTAGCGGGGCCCACAGATACGCAGTATTTT,CASSLGLAGPTDTQYF
TRBJ2-1,TRBD1,NA,TRBV6-4,TGTGCCAGCAGTGACTCGACAGGGGGGGGTGCAAATGAGCAGTTCTTC,CASSDSTGGGANEQFF
TRBJ1-3,NA,NA,TRBV6-6,TGTGCCAGCAGTTACTCGACCCTTCAGTCGGGCACCATATATTTT,CASSYSTLQSGTIYF
TRBJ2-3,TRBD1,NA,TRBV5-1,TGCGCCAGCAGACAATCGGGACAGACCACAGATACGCAGTATTTT,CASRQSGQTTDTQYF
TRBJ1-1,NA,NA,TRBV19,TGTGCCAGTAGCATAGGGGAGGGGAGACCTGAAGCTTTCTTT,CASSIGEGRPEAFF
TRBJ2-5,NA,NA,TRBV10-3,TGTGCCATCAGTTGGGACCGGAGGGAGGAGACCCAGTACTTC,CAISWDRREETQYF
TRBJ1-2,NA,NA,TRBV5-5,TGTGCCAGCAGCTTGAGACGGGAATTCGGCTACACCTTC,CASSLRREFGYTF
TRBJ1-6,NA,NA,TRBV30,TGTGCCTGGAGTCTACAGGCAGGGAATTCACCCCTCCACTTT,CAWSLQAGNSPLHF
TRBJ2-3,TRBD2,NA,TRBV19,TGTGCCAGTGCTGGACTAGCGGGAGCAGATACGCAGTATTTT,CASAGLAGADTQYF
TRBJ2-5,TRBD2,NA,TRBV24-1,TGTGCCACCAGTGATCCTCTAGATAGCGGGTTAGAGACCCAGTACTTC,CATSDPLDSGLETQYF
TRBJ1-5,NA,NA,TRBV4-1,TGCGCCAGCAGCCAAAAAGGGGACAGCAATCAGCCCCAGCATTTT,CASSQKGDSNQPQHF
TRBJ2-3,NA,NA,TRBV24-1,TGTGCCACCAGTGACTCGGGCACAGATACGCAGTATTTT,CATSDSGTDTQYF
TRBJ2-7,NA,few,TRBV19,TGTGCCAGTACCCCCGAGGACGGATCCTACGAGCAGTACTTC,CASTPEDGSYEQYF
TRBJ2-3,NA,NA,TRBV30,TGTGCCTGGAGTACGTCTAGCACAGATACGCAGTATTTT,CAWSTSSTDTQYF
TRBJ2-2,NA,NA,TRBV11-2,TGTGCCAGCAGCTTGGCGGCCCCGAACACCGGGGAGCTGTTTTTT,CASSLAAPNTGELFF
TRBJ1-1,NA,NA,TRBV30,TGTGCCTGGAGTCCGGTTACCGTTCTAGACACTGAAGCTTTCTTT,CAWSPVTVLDTEAFF
TRBJ2-1,TRBD2,NA,TRBV7-2,TGTGCCAGCAGCTTAGGGCCCCCGGGGGGTGATTGGTACAATGAGCAGTTCTTC,CASSLGPPGGDWYNEQFF
TRBJ1-3,NA,once,TRBV28,TGTGCCAGCAGACTGCTTTCTGGAAACACCATATATTTT,CASRLLSGNTIYF
TRBJ2-6,TRBD1,NA,TRBV27,TGTGCCAGCACCCCTGGACAGGGGGCTTCTGGGGCCAACGTCCTGACTTTC,CASTPGQGASGANVLTF
TRBJ2-5,TRBD2,NA,TRBV28,TGTGCCAGCAGCCGACTAGCGGGCCTAGAGACCCAGTACTTC,CASSRLAGLETQYF
TRBJ1-2,NA,NA,TRBV28,TGTGCCAGCAGTTTCCCTTTGGTCAGGGAAGGGAACTATGGCTACACCTTC,CASSFPLVREGNYGYTF
TRBJ1-3,NA,once,TRBV24-1,TGTGCCACCAGTGAAGGGCCTGGAAACACCATATATTTT,CATSEGPGNTIYF
TRBJ2-1,TRBD1,NA,TRBV27,TGTGCCAGCAGGAAGACAGGGAACCATGAGCAGTTCTTC,CASRKTGNHEQFF
TRBJ2-7,TRBD1,NA,TRBV30,TGTGCCTGGAGCTTATCGACAGGGGGTAAAAACGAGCAGTACTTC,CAWSLSTGGKNEQYF
TRBJ2-3,NA,NA,TRBV14,TGTGCCAGCAGCCTCAGTCCGGGGGGCGCTTACACAGATACGCAGTATTTT,CASSLSPGGAYTDTQYF
TRBJ2-1,NA,NA,TRBV4-1,TGCGCCAGCAGCCAAGACAGGAACAATGAGCAGTTCTTC,CASSQDRNNEQFF
TRBJ2-5,NA,once,TRBV7-3,TGTGCCAGCAGCCCTGGCTTGGGTTCCGAGACCCAGTACTTC,CASSPGLGSETQYF
TRBJ1-3,NA,NA,TRBV9,TGTGCCAGCAGCTATGGGACGGGAAACACCATATATTTT,CASSYGTGNTIYF
TRBJ2-1,TRBD2,NA,TRBV4-2,TGTGCCAGCAGCCAATACGGGACTAGCGGGACGCACACCGAGCAGTTCTTC,CASSQYGTSGTHTEQFF
TRBJ1-2,TRBD1,NA,TRBV13,TGTGCCAGCAGCTCCAGACAGGGAGGCCATGGCTACACCTTC,CASSSRQGGHGYTF
TRBJ1-1,TRBD1,NA,TRBV19,TGTGCCAGTAGTATTCGGGTGGGGACAGGGGTGAACACTGAAGCTTTCTTT,CASSIRVGTGVNTEAFF
TRBJ1-1,TRBD1,once,TRBV5-1,TGCGCCAGCAGCCGAGGAGAGGGGGCTAGGGACACTGAAGCTTTCTTT,CASSRGEGARDTEAFF
TRBJ2-7,TRBD1,once,TRBV5-1,TGCGCCAGCAGCTCTACAGGGGGATTCTACGAGCAGTACTTC,CASSSTGGFYEQYF
TRBJ2-3,TRBD2,NA,TRBV5-1,TGCGCCAGCAGCCCTGCGGGGGATGCAGATACGCAGTATTTT,CASSPAGDADTQYF
TRBJ2-6,TRBD1,once,TRBV28,TGTGCCAGCAGAGGTGGGGACAGGGCATTTTCCTCTGGGGCCAACGTCCTGACTTTC,CASRGGDRAFSSGANVLTF
TRBJ2-7,NA,NA,TRBV28,TGTGCCAGCAGTGCACGGGACTTCTCAAGCTCCTACGAGCAGTACTTC,CASSARDFSSSYEQYF
TRBJ2-7,NA,NA,TRBV19,TGTGCCAGTAGTATAGGGTCAGGCTCCTACGAGCAGTACTTC,CASSIGSGSYEQYF
TRBJ2-2,TRBD1,NA,TRBV30,TGTGCGTGGGGGACAGGGTCCGGGGAGCTGTTTTTT,CAWGTGSGELFF
TRBJ2-2,NA,NA,TRBV7-3,TGTGCCAGCAGCTCCTCGCCCCATTCCGGGGAGCTGTTTTTT,CASSSSPHSGELFF